The 15 T cell receptor beta chains presented below share a single source sample, sequenced in a study of shared clonotypes between healthy human individuals. Sequencing used immunoSEQ multiplex PCR; TCRdb keeps in-frame clones, though not all of them. This table has about 1 million clones, about 76% appearing once. The sequencing input was memory CD4+ T cells sorted from blood. Regarding subset: CD45RA-negative fraction. The origin of the receptors is a man aged 18 to 29 in good health.

The CDR3 loop reads CASNPGQLYNSPLHF. CDR3 nucleotide sequence: TGCGCCAGCAACCCAGGACAGCTCTATAATTCACCCCTCCACTTT. The chain uses TRBV4-1 and TRBJ1-6; tentative D call: TRBD1 (6 bases). The CDR3 runs to 15 residues. Between the trimmed V and J ends, which lost 7 bases and 3 bases, there was a span of 13 bases. Germline loops: CDR1 MGHRA, CDR2 YSYEKL.

The chain combines TRBV13 with TRBJ2-3; D perhaps matches TRBD2 (6 bases). Trimming stripped 5 bases from V and 0 bases from J, with 9 bases between. This CDR3 comprises 14 residues. From germline, CDR1 is PRHDT and CDR2 FYEKMQ (reference sequence). CDR3 residues: CASSRRGSTDTQYF. In nucleotides, the CDR3 is TGTGCCAGCAGCCGGAGGGGTAGCACAGATACGCAGTATTTT.

Worth noting for this clone: Other DNA sequences of this sample code for an identical CDR3. The CDR3 coding sequence is TGTGCCAGCTCACGGAGCACAGATACGCAGTATTTT. Translating it yields CASSRSTDTQYF. V is TRBV18 and J is TRBJ2-3; no reliable D call. CDR3 length: 12 residues. With 4 bases removed from V and 0 bases from J, the gap between germline ends came to 2 bases. Looked up from germline, CDR1 is KGHSH and CDR2 is LQKENI.

The V and J genes are TRBV5-1 and TRBJ2-1; D is perhaps TRBD2 (5 bases). There are 15 residues in the CDR3. Trimming removed 0 bases at V and 7 bases at J, with 14 bases between. CDR1 and CDR2 from the germline V gene are SGHRS and YFSETQ. The CDR3 DNA sequence: TGCGCCAGCAGCTTGGTGACTACCGGTGGAAATGAGCAGTTCTTC. Residues: CASSLVTTGGNEQFF.

This rearrangement joins TRBV6-6 to TRBJ2-4, with TRBD1 identical over 8 bases. Germline V gene data show CDR1 as MNHNY and CDR2 as SVGAGI (reference sequence). The CDR3 spans 16 residues. Trimming took 0 bases from V and 6 from J; bases not matched to a gene: 7. CDR3 region: CASSYSLAGGGNIQYF. CDR3 DNA: TGTGCCAGCAGTTACTCATTAGCAGGGGGCGGAAACATTCAGTACTTC.

V usage is TRBV20-1 and J usage is TRBJ2-1; D is undetermined. V was clipped by 5 bases and J by 9 bases, with 11 bases between them. CDR3 length: 11 residues. Germline CDR1 reads DFQATT; CDR2 reads SNEGSKA (reference sequence). CDR3 sequence (DNA): TGCAGTGCTGGGCCCTTTCGTGAGCAGTTCTTC. It is translated as CSAGPFREQFF.

V and J are TRBV30 and TRBJ1-6; D is ambiguous. Trimming removed 0 bases from V and 11 bases from J, with 8 bases in between. There are 12 residues in the CDR3. The germline CDR1 and CDR2 sequences are GTSNPN and SVGIG (reference sequence). CDR3: CAWSVRLPPLHF. The CDR3 DNA follows: TGTGCCTGGAGTGTCCGGTTGCCACCCCTCCACTTT.

This clone was observed many times. The chain recombines TRBV5-6 with TRBJ2-7; possible D gene TRBD1, 5 bases. This CDR3 spans 14 amino acids. Germline CDR1 and CDR2: SGHDT and YYEEEE. Trimming removed 4 bases at V and 6 bases at J, with 17 bases between. The CDR3 reads CASSLRRGSVEQYF. The CDR3 DNA sequence: TGTGCCAGCAGCCTCAGAAGGGGATCTGTCGAGCAGTACTTC.

The V gene is TRBV5-6, the J gene TRBJ1-3, with 7 bases aligning to TRBD1. The J segment lost 4 bases and the V segment lost 1 base, leaving 8 bases of the junction unmatched. Germline-derived CDR1 and CDR2 are SGHDT and YYEEEE. This CDR3 is built from 16 residues. The CDR3 is CASSLRERGQGNTIYF. CDR3 nucleotides: TGTGCCAGCAGCTTGAGAGAGAGGGGGCAGGGAAACACCATATATTTT.

V is TRBV29-1 and J is TRBJ2-6, with D perhaps TRBD1 (7 bases). Trimming shortened V by 5 bases and J by 2 bases, and 10 bases separated the two germline ends. Germline V lookup: CDR1 SQVTM, CDR2 ANQGSEA. CDR3 length: 14 amino acids. This CDR3 is CSVQGGAGANVLTF. CDR3 nucleotide sequence: TGCAGCGTTCAGGGGGGAGCTGGGGCCAACGTCCTGACTTTC.

This chain joins TRBV18 and TRBJ2-7; D is ambiguous. CDR3 size: 14 residues. Trimming took 2 bases from V and 1 from J, leaving 9 bases between them. Germline V gene sequence: CDR1 KGHSH, CDR2 LQKENI. The chain's CDR3 is CASSPGRQSYEQYF. Here the CDR3 DNA reads TGTGCCAGCTCACCAGGACGGCAGTCCTACGAGCAGTACTTC.

Of note for this clone: One end of the junction varies from germline; a read error may be responsible. The rearrangement links TRBV10-3 to TRBJ2-7; perhaps TRBD1 as D (6 bases). Germline CDR1 ENHRY, CDR2 SYGVKD. This CDR3 spans 13 amino acids. The chain's CDR3 is CAISESAGEMASF. CDR3 bases: TGTGCCATCAGTGAGTCGGCAGGGGAAATGGCGTCCTTC.

The V gene is TRBV5-1, the J gene TRBJ2-1; the D gene is possibly TRBD1 (6 bases). This CDR3 has 15 amino acids. V was shortened by 4 bases and J by 9 bases, with 20 bases between the two germline ends. Germline V gives CDR1 SGHRS, CDR2 YFSETQ. The CDR3 DNA sequence: TGCGCCAGCAGCACCGGCGGGCAGGGGTTTGGTGAGCAGTTCTTC. It yields the protein CASSTGGQGFGEQFF.

This clone was detected once. The V call is TRBV11-2, the J call TRBJ1-2; TRBD1 is a possible D gene (6 bases). Germline V gives CDR1 SGHAT, CDR2 FQNNGV. The CDR3 contains 15 residues. Trimming removed 5 bases from V and 4 bases from J, with 17 bases in between. CDR3 loop: CASSPNHDRSYGYTF. CDR3 DNA: TGTGCCAGCAGCCCAAACCACGACAGGTCCTATGGCTACACCTTC.

J is TRBJ1-3 and V is TRBV7-8; weak D call: TRBD1 (5 bases). The germline gives CDR1 SGHVS, CDR2 FQNEAQ. The V end lost 4 bases, the J end lost 2 bases, and 9 bases lay between the germline ends. The CDR3 has 14 amino acids. The CDR3 DNA reads as TGTGCCAGCAGCTCCCGGGGGGCTGGAAACACCATATATTTT. Translating gives CASSSRGAGNTIYF.